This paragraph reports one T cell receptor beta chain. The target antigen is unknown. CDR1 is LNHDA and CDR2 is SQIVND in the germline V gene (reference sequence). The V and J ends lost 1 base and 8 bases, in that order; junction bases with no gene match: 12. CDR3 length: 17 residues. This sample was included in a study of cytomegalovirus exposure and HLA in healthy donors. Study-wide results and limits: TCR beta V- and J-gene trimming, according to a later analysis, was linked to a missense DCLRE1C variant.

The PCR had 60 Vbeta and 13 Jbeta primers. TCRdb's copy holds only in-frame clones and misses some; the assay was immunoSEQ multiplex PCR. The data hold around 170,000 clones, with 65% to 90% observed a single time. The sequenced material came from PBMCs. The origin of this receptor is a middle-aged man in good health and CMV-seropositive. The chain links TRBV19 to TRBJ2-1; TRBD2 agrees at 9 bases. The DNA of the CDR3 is TGTGCCAGTAGTATAGTCTGGGGCGGGGGGGCCGGTGATGAGCAGTTCTTC. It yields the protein CASSIVWGGGAGDEQFF.